A selection of T cell receptor beta chains follows, all from one sample in a study of OX40 agonist ivuxolimab in advanced cancers. Libraries were prepared by immunoSEQ multiplex PCR; TCRdb keeps only in-frame clonotypes and omits some of them. This table has about 73,000 clones, 80% to 90% appearing once. Sequencing was performed on CD4+ or CD8+ T cells sorted from blood, taken in a trial of the OX40 agonist ivuxolimab. All receptors derive from an adult with an advanced solid tumor such as melanoma, head and neck, liver or kidney cancer. Each CDR3 is given with its conserved first and last residue. D genes are given only for firm matches. A clone size is listed for some rows: how often the clone was seen (once, few, many), or a class if it is expanded.

V gene	J gene	clone size	D gene	CDR3 protein	CDR3 DNA
TRBV5-6	TRBJ2-7	once	.	CASSLVAGRDEQYF	TGTGCCAGCAGCTTGGTCGCGGGAAGGGACGAGCAGTACTTC
TRBV7-8	TRBJ2-7	.	TRBD2	CASSLKREGLEQYF	TGTGCCAGCAGCTTGAAGCGGGAGGGCCTCGAGCAGTACTTC
TRBV2	TRBJ2-3	once	.	CASRGANTQYF	TGTGCCAGCCGGGGGGCAAATACGCAGTATTTT
TRBV19	TRBJ1-5	.	TRBD1	CASSDGQGAWQPQHF	TGTGCCAGTAGCGACGGACAGGGGGCTTGGCAGCCCCAGCATTTT
TRBV19	TRBJ2-7	.	.	CASSIGYEQYF	TGTGCCAGTAGTATAGGGTACGAGCAGTACTTC
TRBV10-2	TRBJ2-3	.	TRBD2	CASTPPGGRGSDTQYF	TGCGCCAGCACCCCCCCCGGCGGGAGGGGATCAGATACGCAGTATTTT
TRBV6-6	TRBJ2-7	.	TRBD1	CASSPLEQGVNEQYF	TGTGCCAGCAGCCCTCTCGAACAGGGGGTAAACGAGCAGTACTTC
TRBV4-2	TRBJ2-6	.	TRBD1	CASSHSWPPGQGSSGANVLTF	TGTGCCAGCAGCCACTCTTGGCCACCTGGACAGGGAAGCTCTGGGGCCAACGTCCTGACTTTC
TRBV15	TRBJ1-5	.	.	CATSRDFAGPQHF	TGTGCCACCAGCAGAGATTTCGCCGGGCCCCAGCATTTT
TRBV9	TRBJ2-3	.	.	CASSVGTSRPSTDTQYF	TGTGCCAGCAGCGTAGGGACTTCTCGACCGTCCACAGATACGCAGTATTTT
TRBV7-9	TRBJ2-1	.	TRBD1	CASTRGTLDNEQFF	TGTGCCAGCACCAGGGGGACATTGGACAATGAGCAGTTCTTC
TRBV5-1	TRBJ2-7	.	.	CASSLLRNYEQYF	TGCGCCAGCAGCTTGTTGAGGAACTACGAGCAGTACTTC
TRBV4-1	TRBJ2-3	.	TRBD2	CASSQVVTSGKDTQYF	TGCGCCAGCAGCCAAGTCGTGACTAGCGGGAAAGATACGCAGTATTTT
TRBV6-5	TRBJ2-7	once	.	CASTDRGGAYEQYF	TGTGCCAGCACCGATCGAGGAGGGGCCTACGAGCAGTACTTC
TRBV11-1	TRBJ2-6	.	.	CASSNTHRSGANVLTF	TGTGCCAGCAGCAATACCCATCGCTCTGGGGCCAACGTCCTGACTTTC
TRBV30	TRBJ1-2	.	.	CAWSRNNYGYTF	TGTGCCTGGAGCCGGAATAACTATGGCTACACCTTC
TRBV6-5	TRBJ2-1	once	TRBD1	CASSPRGQGEQFF	TGTGCCAGCAGCCCGAGGGGGCAAGGTGAGCAGTTCTTC
TRBV7-8	TRBJ2-7	.	TRBD1	CASSFDRANYEQYF	TGTGCCAGCAGCTTTGACAGGGCTAATTACGAGCAGTACTTC
TRBV5-1	TRBJ2-7	.	TRBD1	CASSLEGTGFREQYF	TGCGCCAGCAGCTTGGAGGGGACAGGGTTTCGCGAGCAGTACTTC
TRBV30	TRBJ1-1	few	TRBD1	CAYDRGQEAFF	TGTGCCTACGACAGGGGGCAGGAAGCTTTCTTT
TRBV4-2	TRBJ1-5	few	.	CASSQTGGQPQHF	TGTGCCAGCAGCCAAACCGGGGGTCAGCCCCAGCATTTT
TRBV7-6	TRBJ2-7	.	TRBD2	CASSPRGGSYEQYF	TGTGCCAGCAGCCCACGGGGGGGCTCCTACGAGCAGTACTTC
TRBV2	TRBJ2-7	.	TRBD1	CASSAPGTGDDEQYF	TGTGCCAGCAGTGCTCCCGGGACAGGGGATGACGAGCAGTACTTC
TRBV4-2	TRBJ2-7	.	.	CASSPSVSQLSEQYF	TGTGCCAGCAGCCCTTCGGTCTCCCAATTATCCGAGCAGTACTTC
TRBV7-9	TRBJ2-1	.	TRBD2	CASSLFGGAGNEQFF	TGTGCCAGCAGCTTATTCGGGGGAGCGGGGAATGAGCAGTTCTTC
TRBV18	TRBJ1-5	few	.	CASSSTPNSNQPQHF	TGTGCCAGCTCATCGACACCGAATAGCAATCAGCCCCAGCATTTT
TRBV6-5	TRBJ2-7	.	TRBD2	CASREAGVYEQYF	TGTGCCAGCAGGGAAGCGGGAGTCTACGAGCAGTACTTC
TRBV7-3	TRBJ2-1	.	.	CASSHRAEKYNEQFF	TGTGCCAGCAGCCACCGAGCGGAGAAGTACAATGAGCAGTTCTTC
TRBV28	TRBJ2-2	.	TRBD1	CASRWTGVGTGELFF	TGTGCCAGCAGATGGACAGGGGTAGGGACCGGGGAGCTGTTTTTT
TRBV29-1	TRBJ1-1	few	.	CSVETSPVEAFF	TGCAGCGTTGAAACATCCCCCGTTGAAGCTTTCTTT
TRBV9	TRBJ2-6	.	.	CASSPFGSGANVLTF	TGTGCCAGCAGCCCCTTTGGGTCTGGGGCCAACGTCCTGACTTTC
TRBV9	TRBJ2-7	.	.	CASSVVGGAESRQYF	TGTGCCAGCAGCGTAGTTGGGGGCGCGGAGTCGCGGCAGTACTTC
TRBV15	TRBJ2-1	.	TRBD2	CATSSAGTSGNNEQFF	TGTGCCACCAGCAGCGCCGGGACTAGCGGGAACAATGAGCAGTTCTTC
TRBV18	TRBJ1-1	once	.	CASSLSDARTTEAFF	TGTGCCAGCTCACTCTCAGACGCACGAACGACTGAAGCTTTCTTT
TRBV2	TRBJ2-3	.	.	CASRRDTDTQYF	TGTGCCAGCAGGCGGGACACAGATACGCAGTATTTT
TRBV9	TRBJ1-3	.	.	CASSVSTPATSGNTIYF	TGTGCCAGCAGCGTTTCCACTCCCGCAACCTCTGGAAACACCATATATTTT
TRBV6-1	TRBJ1-4	.	.	CASSEASRRNEKLFF	TGTGCCAGCAGTGAAGCGTCGAGGAGGAATGAAAAACTGTTTTTT
TRBV7-6	TRBJ2-1	.	.	CASSLSMSSYNEQFF	TGTGCCAGCAGCCTCTCTATGAGCTCCTACAATGAGCAGTTCTTC
TRBV5-1	TRBJ2-7	.	.	CASSLGGNYEQYF	TGCGCCAGCAGCTTGGGAGGGAACTACGAGCAGTACTTC
TRBV5-4	TRBJ2-7	.	.	CASSPGGPGDKPYEQYF	TGTGCCAGCAGCCCTGGGGGCCCTGGGGACAAACCCTACGAGCAGTACTTC
TRBV5-5	TRBJ1-1	.	.	CASSLEMNTEAFF	TGTGCCAGCAGCTTGGAGATGAACACTGAAGCTTTCTTT
TRBV10-3	TRBJ1-1	.	TRBD1	CAISTPTGGNTEAFF	TGTGCCATCAGTACCCCGACAGGGGGGAACACTGAAGCTTTCTTT
TRBV6-5	TRBJ1-2	.	.	CASSSSRGRDYGYTF	TGTGCCAGCAGTTCCAGCAGGGGAAGAGACTATGGCTACACCTTC